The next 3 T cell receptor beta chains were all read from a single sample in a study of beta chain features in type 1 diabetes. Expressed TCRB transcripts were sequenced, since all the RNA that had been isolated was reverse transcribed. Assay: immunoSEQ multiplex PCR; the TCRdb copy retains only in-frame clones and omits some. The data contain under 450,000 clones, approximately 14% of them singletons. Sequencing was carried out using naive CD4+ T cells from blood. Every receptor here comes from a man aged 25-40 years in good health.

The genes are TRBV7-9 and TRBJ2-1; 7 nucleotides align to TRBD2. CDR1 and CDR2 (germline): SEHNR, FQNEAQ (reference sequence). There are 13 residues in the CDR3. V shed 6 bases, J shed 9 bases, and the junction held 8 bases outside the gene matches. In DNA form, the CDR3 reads TGTGCCAGCAGTACCGGACTAGAGGTTGAGCAGTTCTTC. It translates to CASSTGLEVEQFF.

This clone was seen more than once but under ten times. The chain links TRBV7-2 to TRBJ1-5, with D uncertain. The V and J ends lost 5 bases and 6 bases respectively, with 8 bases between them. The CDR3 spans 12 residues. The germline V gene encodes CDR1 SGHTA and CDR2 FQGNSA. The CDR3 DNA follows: TGTGCCAGCAGCCAAGGGAGTCAGCCCCAGCATTTT. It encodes CASSQGSQPQHF.

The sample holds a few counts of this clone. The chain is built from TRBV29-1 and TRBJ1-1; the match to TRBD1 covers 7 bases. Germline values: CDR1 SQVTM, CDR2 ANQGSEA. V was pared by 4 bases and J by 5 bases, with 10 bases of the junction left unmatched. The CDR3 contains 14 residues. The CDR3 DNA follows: TGCAGCGTTGGAAAAGGGGGCGCGGGAACTGAAGCTTTCTTT. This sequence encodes CSVGKGGAGTEAFF. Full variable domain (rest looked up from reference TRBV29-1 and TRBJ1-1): SAVISQKPSRDICQRGTSLTIQCQVDSQVTMMFWYRQQPGQSLTLIATANQGSEATYESGFVIDKFPISRPNLTFSTLTVSNMSPEDSSIYLCSVGKGGAGTEAFFGQGTRLTVV.